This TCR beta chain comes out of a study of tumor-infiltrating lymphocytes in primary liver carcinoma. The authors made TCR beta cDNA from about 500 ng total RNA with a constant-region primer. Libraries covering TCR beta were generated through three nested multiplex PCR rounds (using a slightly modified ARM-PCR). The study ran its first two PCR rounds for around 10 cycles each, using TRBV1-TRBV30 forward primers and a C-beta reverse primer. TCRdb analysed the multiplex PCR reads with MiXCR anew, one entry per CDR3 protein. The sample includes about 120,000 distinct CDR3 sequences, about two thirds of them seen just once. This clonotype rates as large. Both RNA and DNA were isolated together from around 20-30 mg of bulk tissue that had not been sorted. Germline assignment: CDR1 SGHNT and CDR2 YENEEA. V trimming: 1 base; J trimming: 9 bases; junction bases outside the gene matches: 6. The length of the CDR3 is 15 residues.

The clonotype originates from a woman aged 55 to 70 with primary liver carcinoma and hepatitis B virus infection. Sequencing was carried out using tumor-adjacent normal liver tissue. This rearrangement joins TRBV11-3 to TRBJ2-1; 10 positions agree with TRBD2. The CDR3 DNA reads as TGTGCCAGCAGCTTAGGAACTAGCGGGAAGCTTGAGCAGTTCTTC. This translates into CASSLGTSGKLEQFF.